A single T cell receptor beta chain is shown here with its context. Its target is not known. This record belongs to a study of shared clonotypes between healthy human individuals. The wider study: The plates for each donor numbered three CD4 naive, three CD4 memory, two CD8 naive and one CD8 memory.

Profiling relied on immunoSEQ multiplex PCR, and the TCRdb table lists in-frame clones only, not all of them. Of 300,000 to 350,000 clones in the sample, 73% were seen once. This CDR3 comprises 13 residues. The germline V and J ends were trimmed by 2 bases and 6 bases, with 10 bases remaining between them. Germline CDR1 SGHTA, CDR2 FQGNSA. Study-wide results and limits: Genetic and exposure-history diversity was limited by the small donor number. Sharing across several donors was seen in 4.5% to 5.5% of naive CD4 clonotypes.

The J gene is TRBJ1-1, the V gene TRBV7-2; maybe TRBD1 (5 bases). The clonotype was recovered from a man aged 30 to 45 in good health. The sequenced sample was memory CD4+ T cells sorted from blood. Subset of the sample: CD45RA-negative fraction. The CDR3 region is CASSLQTDAEAFF. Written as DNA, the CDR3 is TGTGCCAGCAGCTTACAGACAGATGCTGAAGCTTTCTTT.